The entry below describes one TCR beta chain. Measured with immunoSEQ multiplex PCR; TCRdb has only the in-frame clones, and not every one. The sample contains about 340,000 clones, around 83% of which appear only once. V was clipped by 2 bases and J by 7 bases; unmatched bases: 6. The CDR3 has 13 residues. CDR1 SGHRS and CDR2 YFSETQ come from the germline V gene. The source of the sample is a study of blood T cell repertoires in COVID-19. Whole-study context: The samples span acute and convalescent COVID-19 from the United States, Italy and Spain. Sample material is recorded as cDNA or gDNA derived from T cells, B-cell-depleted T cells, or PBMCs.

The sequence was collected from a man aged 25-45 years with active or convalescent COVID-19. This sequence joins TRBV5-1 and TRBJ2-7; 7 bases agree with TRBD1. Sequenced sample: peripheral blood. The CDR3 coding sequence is TGCGCCAGCAGCTTCAGGGGGTCTCGGGAGCAGTACTTC. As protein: CASSFRGSREQYF.